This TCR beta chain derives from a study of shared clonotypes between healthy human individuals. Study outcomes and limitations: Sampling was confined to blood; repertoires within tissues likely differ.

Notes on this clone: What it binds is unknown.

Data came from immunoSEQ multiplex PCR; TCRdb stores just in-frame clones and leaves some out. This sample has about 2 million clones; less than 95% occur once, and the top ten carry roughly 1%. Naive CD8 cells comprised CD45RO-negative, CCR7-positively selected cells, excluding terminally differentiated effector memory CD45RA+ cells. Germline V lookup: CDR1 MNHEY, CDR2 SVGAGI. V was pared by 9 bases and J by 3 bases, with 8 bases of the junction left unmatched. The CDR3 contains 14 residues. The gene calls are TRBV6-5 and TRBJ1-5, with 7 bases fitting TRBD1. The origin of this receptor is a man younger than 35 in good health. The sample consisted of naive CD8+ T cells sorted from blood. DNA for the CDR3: TGTGCCAGGAAAGGGACAGTTTCCAATCAGCCCCAGCATTTT. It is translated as CARKGTVSNQPQHF.